Listed below are T cell receptor beta chains from one sample, sequenced in a study of OX40 agonist ivuxolimab in advanced cancers. Measured with immunoSEQ multiplex PCR; TCRdb has only the in-frame clones, and not every one. Here the sample spans some 17,000 clones, over 80% being singletons. The source was CD4+ or CD8+ T cells sorted from blood, collected in a trial of the OX40 agonist ivuxolimab. The receptors shown here come from an adult with an advanced solid tumor such as melanoma, head and neck, liver or kidney cancer. The CDR3 runs from the conserved cysteine through the conserved F or W.

CDR3 protein	V gene	J gene
CASSEGTSSTDTQYF	TRBV2	TRBJ2-3
CATVDRVSDSNQPQHF	TRBV15	TRBJ1-5
CASSFRGLAHYEQYF	TRBV5-4	TRBJ2-7
CASSLRPGYYEQYF	TRBV5-5	TRBJ2-7
CASSNLWGQETQYF	TRBV19	TRBJ2-5
CATATNRRYGELFF	TRBV19	TRBJ2-2
CASSPTSYNEQFF	TRBV7-3	TRBJ2-1
CASRDSETLYEQYF	TRBV13	TRBJ2-7
CASIKRGTGATNTGELFF	TRBV19	TRBJ2-2
CASSDGPPSTEAFF	TRBV19	TRBJ1-1
CASSTSPIGSTEAFF	TRBV4-1	TRBJ1-1
CASSPGGAGDEQYF	TRBV7-3	TRBJ2-7
CAKGLSSYNSPLHF	TRBV6-5	TRBJ1-6
CASSVAPRALGGYEQYF	TRBV9	TRBJ2-7
CASSLGDRGQNEKLFF	TRBV28	TRBJ1-4
CASSYGGVGTDTQYF	TRBV6-5	TRBJ2-3
CASSLGVAGLNNEQFF	TRBV11-2	TRBJ2-1
CASSLTGQGLDNEQFF	TRBV7-3	TRBJ2-1
CASSFYGTGPVMNEKLFF	TRBV7-8	TRBJ1-4
CASSLSTGELFF	TRBV11-1	TRBJ2-2
CASSFGQSYEQYF	TRBV7-6	TRBJ2-7
CASSQDLGTDSNQPQHF	TRBV4-2	TRBJ1-5
CASSQDYAGGITGELFF	TRBV4-3	TRBJ2-2
CASSWGPVNSGNTIYF	TRBV6-6	TRBJ1-3
CASRGMGTEAFF	TRBV11-1	TRBJ1-1
CASSQVLNQPQHF	TRBV27	TRBJ1-5
CASSQGTAREAFF	TRBV4-2	TRBJ1-1
CASSGRVGTSLFEQYF	TRBV28	TRBJ2-7
CASSSWTGGFYGYTF	TRBV6-5	TRBJ1-2
CAWSVAGGPYEQYF	TRBV30	TRBJ2-7
CASTSSPYEQYF	TRBV13	TRBJ2-7
CASSTDTQYF	TRBV7-9	TRBJ2-3
CASSLASGSPYEQYF	TRBV11-2	TRBJ2-7
CASSLSGGVGNTIYF	TRBV28	TRBJ1-3
CASSLRSVAEAFF	TRBV5-4	TRBJ1-1
CSVERANTEAFF	TRBV29-1	TRBJ1-1
CASSSGTGEYTDIQYF	TRBV28	TRBJ2-4
CASSLGLAGRTDTQYF	TRBV11-3	TRBJ2-3
CASSSGPDNEQFF	TRBV7-3	TRBJ2-1
CASSRKGGENEQFF	TRBV4-1	TRBJ2-1
CASSPRGLANTGELFF	TRBV6-6	TRBJ2-2
CASSTDSYNEQFF	TRBV7-9	TRBJ2-1
CASSYHSLGTGFEQYF	TRBV19	TRBJ2-7
CASSQGQNYEQYF	TRBV4-1	TRBJ2-7
CASSEHNSGPTDTQYF	TRBV6-1	TRBJ2-3
CASSEDVTQYF	TRBV7-2	TRBJ2-5
CASSQRRREKETQYF	TRBV28	TRBJ2-5
CAWSVAIEQYF	TRBV30	TRBJ2-7
CASSSAAVHEQYF	TRBV7-8	TRBJ2-7